Each of the 10 T cell receptor beta chains below was sequenced from the same sample in a study of blood T cells in healthy people across ages. A sample-barcoded 5' primer and a J-beta primer mix were used in a second PCR of roughly 6 to 11 cycles. Using its own MiXCR run on the 5' RACE reads, TCRdb lists one record per CDR3 protein. This sample has 600,000 to 1,000,000 distinct CDR3 sequences; just under 25% occur once, and the top ten carry 3.7%. The data were also submitted as part of a second study, on T cells of mothers and their children.

Input material: blood. These receptors originate from a boy aged 5-17 years in good health.

In its sample, this clonotype was seen a few times. The chain is built from TRBV7-2 and TRBJ2-4; perhaps TRBD1 as D (6 bases). The V end was cut by 1 base, the J end by 8 bases, with 18 bases between. The CDR3 loop spans 16 amino acids. In germline, CDR1 is SGHTA, CDR2 FQGNSA. For the CDR3, the DNA is TGTGCCAGCAGCTTAGTATATCAGGGGTGGTCGGACATTCAGTACTTC. As protein: CASSLVYQGWSDIQYF.

The rearrangement uses TRBV5-1 and TRBJ2-7; D may be TRBD1 or TRBD2 (5 bases each). V shed 4 bases and J shed 1 base, with 15 bases lying between them. Germline-derived CDR1 and CDR2 are SGHRS and YFSETQ. This CDR3 spans 15 amino acids. CDR3 DNA: TGCGCCAGCAGCCTTATGGGACGGACATCCTACGAGCAGTACTTC. Amino acid sequence: CASSLMGRTSYEQYF.

The rearrangement links TRBV5-4 to TRBJ2-5; the D gene is possibly TRBD1 (6 bases). V was pared by 9 bases and J by 0 bases, with 12 bases between. The CDR3 length is 13 residues. Germline loops: CDR1 SGHNT, CDR2 YYREEE (reference sequence). CDR3: CATGQPYQETQYF. For the CDR3, the DNA is TGTGCCACCGGACAGCCGTACCAAGAGACCCAGTACTTC.

This clonotype appeared a few times. The chain is built from TRBV28 and TRBJ2-7, with 11 bases lining up with TRBD1. The CDR3 runs to 13 residues. Trimming took 9 bases from V and 6 from J; bases not matched to a gene: 7. CDR1 is MDHEN and CDR2 is SYDVKM in the germline V gene. Written as DNA, the CDR3 is TGTGCCAGTACGGGACAGGGGGGACGCGAGCAGTACTTC. Translated: CASTGQGGREQYF.

This chain uses TRBV29-1 with TRBJ2-5; tentative D call: TRBD1 (5 bases). Trimming stripped 7 bases from V and 1 base from J, with 13 bases between. The germline V gene has CDR1 SQVTM and CDR2 ANQGSEA. This CDR3 is 13 amino acids long. Here the CDR3 reads CSAGSGPQETQYF. CDR3 coding DNA: TGCAGCGCAGGATCAGGGCCCCAAGAGACCCAGTACTTC.

This clonotype came up a few times. This sequence joins TRBV2 and TRBJ2-1; TRBD2 matches 7 bases. The CDR3 has 11 residues. Unmatched junction bases numbered 0, after V lost 4 bases and J lost 9 bases. Germline-derived CDR1 and CDR2 are SNHLY and FYNNEI. The CDR3, as DNA: TGTGCCAGCAGTGGGGAGGGTGAGCAGTTCTTC. Translation gives CASSGEGEQFF.

This clonotype was counted between two and nine times. The chain employs TRBV29-1 and TRBJ2-7; 10 bases are a match to TRBD2. Germline loops: CDR1 SQVTM, CDR2 ANQGSEA. The CDR3 loop spans 13 amino acids. Unmatched junction bases numbered 8, after V lost 6 bases and J lost 6 bases. CDR3 protein: CSVSPSGRTEQYF. The CDR3 DNA sequence: TGCAGCGTGAGCCCTAGCGGGAGAACCGAGCAGTACTTC.

This clonotype was counted between two and nine times. A read error may produce the germline difference seen at one junction end. This sequence joins TRBV10-3 and TRBJ2-6, with D unresolved. Germline V gene data show CDR1 as ENHRY and CDR2 as SYGVKD. The CDR3 length is 14 residues. The CDR3 DNA is TGTGTCATCACGCCACAGTCTGGGGCCAACGTCCTGACTTTC. Translated: CVITPQSGANVLTF.

Only a few counts were recorded for this clonotype. The rearrangement links TRBV20-1 to TRBJ2-7; 7 bases are a match to TRBD2. Germline trimming cut 5 bases from V and 2 bases from J; bases unmatched to any gene: 6. This CDR3 contains 13 residues. Germline V gene data show CDR1 as DFQATT and CDR2 as SNEGSKA (reference sequence). The CDR3 DNA is TGCAGTGCTCGGGACTACAGAGCCTACGAGCAGTACTTC. Translation gives CSARDYRAYEQYF.

The chain links TRBV10-3 to TRBJ2-2; TRBD1 might be the D (6 bases). Germline values: CDR1 ENHRY, CDR2 SYGVKD. V dropped 0 bases and J dropped 1 base, with 18 bases sitting between them. The CDR3 runs to 19 residues. The CDR3 loop is CAISESLFQGNRNTGELFF. The CDR3 nucleotides read TGTGCCATCAGTGAGTCACTTTTCCAGGGGAATAGGAACACCGGGGAGCTGTTTTTT.